A single sample gave rise to the 4 T cell receptor beta chains below, sequenced in a study of beta chain features in type 1 diabetes (dated by TCRdb to the late 2010s). Results and caveats for the whole study, not just this receptor: A moderate but significant shortening of TCRB CDR3 length was observed in type 1 diabetes patients in all four CD4+ subsets.

What these receptors recognize is not known. Libraries were prepared through the immunoSEQ multiplex PCR assay. All of the isolated RNA was reverse transcribed with the High Capacity cDNA Reverse Transcription Kit, so expressed TCRB transcripts were sequenced. TCRdb mirrors the immuneACCESS table, restricted to in-frame sequences. Some clones are absent from its copies; in checked studies, under half trace to an unresolved V gene, and the reason for the others is unknown. This sample holds hundreds of thousands of clones; under 15% were observed only once. Approximately 0.022% of the sample lies in the top ten. Source material: naive CD4+ T cells from blood. What this sample's cell subset or site label stands for: true naive CD4+ T cells. Receptors originate from a man aged 18 to 29 with type 1 diabetes.

This clone has more than one count but fewer than ten. In DNA, the CDR3 is TGTGCCTGGAGTTCGGAGGTTACCACTGAAGCTTTCTTT. Translation: CAWSSEVTTEAFF. The J gene is TRBJ1-1, the V gene TRBV30; D uncertain. Trimming cost V 2 bases and J 4 bases, with 11 bases left between them. Germline assignment: CDR1 GTSNPN and CDR2 SVGIG (reference sequence). CDR3 length: 13 amino acids.

The V and J genes are TRBV7-2 and TRBJ2-5; 9 positions agree with TRBD1. The CDR3 length is 14 residues. The germline gives CDR1 SGHTA, CDR2 FQGNSA. The J segment lost 2 bases and the V segment lost 8 bases, leaving 6 bases of the junction unmatched. The CDR3 is CASGTGLGQETQYF. CDR3 nucleotides: TGTGCCAGCGGGACAGGGCTTGGTCAAGAGACCCAGTACTTC.

The chain couples TRBV2 to TRBJ1-5; D remains unclear. CDR3 length: 15 residues. Trimming took 3 bases from V and 4 from J, leaving 13 bases between them. The V gene's germline CDR1 is SNHLY and CDR2 FYNNEI. The CDR3 region is CASSDLPTINQPQHF. CDR3 nucleotides: TGTGCCAGCAGTGACCTCCCTACGATAAATCAGCCCCAGCATTTT.

This clone was seen only once. V and J are TRBV28 and TRBJ1-1; no firm D call. This CDR3 has 17 residues. Per germline, CDR1 MDHEN and CDR2 SYDVKM. Trimming shortened V by 4 bases and J by 1 base, and 19 bases separated the two germline ends. CDR3 amino acids: CASSSVGSAERNTEAFF. The CDR3 DNA follows: TGTGCCAGCAGTTCGGTCGGCAGCGCTGAGAGGAACACTGAAGCTTTCTTT.